Following are 28 T cell receptor beta chains from one sample sequenced in a study of a mutant IDH1 vaccine in newly diagnosed glioma. Time point described: week 11, during vaccination. A single vaccine dose contained 300 ug of mutant IDH1 20-mer peptide, and topical imiquimod was used with it. Antigens of these TCRs are unknown. The assay was immunoSEQ multiplex PCR, and TCRdb's table has in-frame clones only and misses some. The sample records about 24,000 clones, around 79% being singletons. The sequenced sample was PBMCs, obtained from a glioma patient whose treatment included an IDH1 peptide vaccine. The receptor source for this set is a man aged 40-49 years with glioma.

The table lists this clone with a count of one. The junction differs from germline at one of its ends, possibly a read error. CDR3 amino acids: CASSPRQPTRELFF. In nucleotides, the CDR3 is TGTGCCAGCAGCCCCCGACAGCCCACCAGGGAGCTGTTTTTT. This chain links TRBV11-2 with TRBJ2-2; tentatively, D is TRBD1 (5 bases). The CDR3 consists of 14 residues. Looked up from germline, CDR1 is SGHAT and CDR2 is FQNNGV.

This sequence joins TRBV7-2 and TRBJ2-1; 9 bases match TRBD2. The CDR3 covers 14 residues. The V gene's germline CDR1 is SGHTA and CDR2 FQGNSA. Losses at the gene ends were 10 bases for V and 15 bases for J; bases not matched to a gene: 19. CDR3 bases: TGTGCCACTACCCGCGGGGGGGGACTAGAGAGGCCGTTCTTC. It encodes CATTRGGGLERPFF.

This clone was detected once. The chain links TRBV27 to TRBJ1-4, with 11 bases fitting TRBD1. The length of the CDR3 is 14 residues. Germline-derived CDR1 and CDR2 are MNHEY and SMNVEV (reference sequence). Trimming cost V 6 bases and J 6 bases; bases outside gene matches: 3. CDR3 residues: CASRGQGGYEKLFF. CDR3 nucleotides: TGTGCCAGCAGGGGACAGGGGGGATATGAAAAACTGTTTTTT.

The chain is built from TRBV11-2 and TRBJ2-3; D might be TRBD2 (5 bases). From germline, CDR1 is SGHAT and CDR2 FQNNGV. The CDR3 has 14 amino acids. Between the trimmed V and J ends, which lost 2 bases and 4 bases, there was a span of 10 bases. The CDR3 is CASSLLSSSDTQYF. The CDR3, as DNA: TGTGCCAGCAGCTTATTGTCTAGCTCAGATACGCAGTATTTT.

The chain links TRBV7-9 to TRBJ1-3, with D perhaps matching TRBD1 (6 bases). This CDR3 region has 16 residues. Between the trimmed V and J ends, which lost 4 bases and 1 base, there was a span of 14 bases. Germline lookup yields CDR1 SEHNR and CDR2 FQNEAQ (reference sequence). The CDR3 reads CASSSESGASGNTIYF. The CDR3 DNA reads as TGTGCCAGCAGCTCCGAGTCAGGGGCATCTGGAAACACCATATATTTT.

The genes are TRBV5-6 and TRBJ2-7, with 10 bases aligning to TRBD1. This CDR3 region has 14 residues. V lost 2 bases to trimming and J lost 6 bases; unmatched junction nucleotides: 5. CDR1 is SGHDT and CDR2 is YYEEEE in the germline V gene. The CDR3 DNA sequence: TGTGCCAGCAGCTTCCTAGGACAGGGGGGCGAGCAGTACTTC. Its protein is CASSFLGQGGEQYF.

The chain couples TRBV7-2 to TRBJ2-2; 7 bases fit TRBD1. Germline CDR1 SGHTA, CDR2 FQGNSA. The CDR3 consists of 18 residues. With V trimmed by 5 bases and J by 4 bases, 16 bases remained unmatched. CDR3 sequence (DNA): TGTGCCAGCAGCCTGACGACAGGGATTACCGTTAGCACCGGGGAGCTGTTTTTT. It yields the protein CASSLTTGITVSTGELFF.

This clone was detected once. The chain employs TRBV6-1 and TRBJ2-7, with TRBD1 identical over 12 bases. This CDR3 contains 15 residues. The germline gives CDR1 MNHNS, CDR2 SASEGT. Germline trimming cut 4 bases from V and 3 bases from J; bases unmatched to any gene: 4. The CDR3 here is CASSAGTGGFYEQYF. CDR3 nucleotide sequence: TGTGCCAGCAGTGCCGGGACAGGGGGCTTCTACGAGCAGTACTTC.

The rearrangement uses TRBV7-6 and TRBJ1-6; maybe TRBD1 (5 bases). Looked up from germline, CDR1 is SGHVS and CDR2 is FNYEAQ. The V gene lost 5 bases and the J gene lost 5 bases, with 13 bases spanning the gap. This CDR3 has 15 residues. CDR3 DNA sequence: TGTGCCAGCAGCCCTTCGGGGCGGAATAATTCACCCCTCCACTTT. Protein product: CASSPSGRNNSPLHF.

The V gene is TRBV19, the J gene TRBJ2-1; 13 nucleotides align to TRBD2. The V gene's germline CDR1 is LNHDA and CDR2 SQIVND (reference sequence). The length of the CDR3 is 15 residues. V shed 9 bases, J shed 4 bases, and the junction held 6 bases outside the gene matches. The DNA of the CDR3 is TGTGCCAGCAGACTAGCGGGAGGTTCTTACAATGAGCAGTTCTTC. It codes for CASRLAGGSYNEQFF.

By proportion, this clone is medium-sized. The genes are TRBV5-4 and TRBJ2-5, with 8 bases fitting TRBD2. There are 14 residues in the CDR3. With V trimmed by 5 bases and J by 6 bases, 9 bases remained unmatched. Per the germline V gene, CDR1 is SGHNT and CDR2 is YYREEE (reference sequence). CDR3: CASSFTGGEQTQYF. The DNA of the CDR3 is TGTGCCAGCAGTTTCACCGGGGGGGAACAGACCCAGTACTTC.

The chain uses TRBV19 and TRBJ1-4, with unresolved D. Germline lookup yields CDR1 LNHDA and CDR2 SQIVND (reference sequence). The CDR3 runs to 16 residues. The ends were cut back, 4 bases at V and 7 bases at J, with 19 bases in the middle. The CDR3 protein is CASSTPRWGGGEKLFF. The CDR3 DNA is TGTGCCAGTAGTACCCCCCGGTGGGGAGGAGGTGAAAAACTGTTTTTT.

The chain joins TRBV30 to TRBJ1-2; 8 bases align to TRBD1. V trimming: 7 bases; J trimming: 1 base; junction bases outside the gene matches: 11. The germline V gene encodes CDR1 GTSNPN and CDR2 SVGIG (reference sequence). The CDR3 runs 15 residues. The CDR3 nucleotides read TGTGCCTCATTAACTAACAGGGGGTATAACTATGGCTACACCTTC. Its protein is CASLTNRGYNYGYTF.

The chain uses TRBV9 and TRBJ1-5; 7 bases line up with TRBD1. This CDR3 spans 14 amino acids. Germline lookup yields CDR1 SGDLS and CDR2 YYNGEE. The V segment lost 8 bases and the J segment 1 base; nucleotides outside the gene matches: 6. The CDR3 DNA reads TGTGCCAGTGCGAAGGGGGCAAGCAATCAGCCCCAGCATTTT. Translation gives CASAKGASNQPQHF.

The V gene is TRBV4-3, the J gene TRBJ2-3; D possibly matches TRBD1 or TRBD2 (6 bases each). V lost 4 bases to trimming and J lost 2 bases, with 19 bases between them. Germline values: CDR1 LGHNA, CDR2 YSLEER. CDR3 length: 17 amino acids. CDR3 sequence: CASSRSRGRSPTDTQYF. DNA for the CDR3: TGCGCCAGCAGCCGCTCCCGGGGGCGGAGCCCCACAGATACGCAGTATTTT.

The rearrangement uses TRBV4-2 and TRBJ2-3; D possibly corresponds to TRBD2 (6 bases). CDR1 and CDR2 from the germline V gene are LGHNA and YNFKEQ. The germline V and J ends were trimmed by 5 bases and 4 bases, with 16 bases remaining between them. CDR3 size: 15 residues. The CDR3 DNA is TGTGCCAGCAGCAACTTGGAGGGCCGCGCAGATACGCAGTATTTT. Its protein product is CASSNLEGRADTQYF.

This clone was recorded only once. The rearrangement links TRBV5-1 to TRBJ2-1; tentative D call: TRBD2 (5 bases). The CDR3 is 14 amino acids. V dropped 2 bases and J dropped 6 bases, with 12 bases sitting between them. Germline V lookup: CDR1 SGHRS, CDR2 YFSETQ. The CDR3 loop reads CASSLGQRGNEQFF. The CDR3 nucleotides are TGCGCCAGCAGCTTAGGCCAACGGGGCAATGAGCAGTTCTTC.

The CDR3, as DNA: TGTGCCAGCAGCTTCAAGGGCCTGAGGGAGCAGTTCTTC. Amino acids: CASSFKGLREQFF. The chain employs TRBV5-4 and TRBJ2-1; D gene unclear. Germline V gene data show CDR1 as SGHNT and CDR2 as YYREEE (reference sequence). The ends were cut back, 2 bases at V and 10 bases at J, with 13 bases in the middle. The CDR3 spans 13 residues.

This chain joins TRBV7-2 and TRBJ2-7; D is ambiguous. CDR1 is SGHTA and CDR2 is FQGNSA in the germline V gene. CDR3 length equals 11 residues. Trimming removed 5 bases from V and 0 bases from J, with 2 bases in between. The CDR3 DNA sequence: TGTGCCAGCAGCCTCTCCTACGAGCAGTACTTC. Encoded protein: CASSLSYEQYF. The variable domain in full, completed from reference TRBV7-2 and TRBJ2-7, reads GAGVSQSPSNKVTEKGKDVELRCDPISGHTALYWYRQSLGQGLEFLIYFQGNSAPDKSGLPSDRFSAERTGGSVSTLTIQRTQQEDSAVYLCASSLSYEQYFGPGTRLTVT.

The chain carries TRBV30 and TRBJ1-3; D uncertain. V gave up 2 bases and J gave up 2 bases, with 4 bases separating them. This CDR3 has 12 amino acids. CDR1 and CDR2 (germline): GTSNPN, SVGIG (reference sequence). Here the CDR3 reads CAWSKAGNTIYF. CDR3 sequence (DNA): TGTGCCTGGAGTAAGGCTGGAAACACCATATATTTT.

The gene calls are TRBV7-2 and TRBJ2-7, with unresolved D. Trimming removed 1 base from V and 3 bases from J, with 13 bases in between. This CDR3 is built from 15 residues. Germline V CDR1 and CDR2: SGHTA, FQGNSA. The CDR3 sequence: CASSLEVSGRYEQYF. CDR3 DNA sequence: TGTGCCAGCAGCTTAGAGGTCTCAGGCCGCTACGAGCAGTACTTC.

The genes are TRBV5-6 and TRBJ2-7, with TRBD1 as a possible D gene (6 bases). V dropped 4 bases and J dropped 4 bases, with 18 bases sitting between them. This CDR3 comprises 15 residues. Looked up from germline, CDR1 is SGHDT and CDR2 is YYEEEE. The CDR3 nucleotides are TGTGCCAGCAGCCATGAGGGGGAGAATCGGTACGAGCAGTACTTC. Protein sequence: CASSHEGENRYEQYF.

The chain couples TRBV6-6 to TRBJ2-7, with D possibly TRBD2 on 6 matching bases. The germline CDR1 and CDR2 sequences are MNHNY and SVGAGI (reference sequence). The CDR3 is made up of 14 amino acids. V was cut by 2 bases and J by 2 bases, with 10 bases left in between. This CDR3 is CASSYTGGTYEQYF. In DNA, the CDR3 is TGTGCCAGCAGTTACACCGGGGGTACCTACGAGCAGTACTTC.

The gene calls are TRBV5-5 and TRBJ1-2; 10 nucleotides match TRBD1. There are 16 residues in the CDR3. Trimming took 4 bases from V and 1 from J; bases not matched to a gene: 7. CDR1 and CDR2 (germline): SGHKS, YYEKEE (reference sequence). The CDR3: CASSPPGTGVNYGYTF. The CDR3 DNA reads as TGTGCCAGCAGCCCGCCCGGGACAGGGGTTAACTATGGCTACACCTTC.

This rearrangement joins TRBV6-6 to TRBJ1-1; D is unclear. V dropped 2 bases and J dropped 0 bases, with 7 bases sitting between them. This CDR3 comprises 14 residues. Looked up from germline, CDR1 is MNHNY and CDR2 is SVGAGI (reference sequence). The CDR3 loop reads CASSYGDLNTEAFF. DNA of the CDR3: TGTGCCAGCAGTTACGGCGACCTGAACACTGAAGCTTTCTTT.

Notes on this clone: The junction shows a germline mismatch at one end, possibly a read error. This chain connects TRBV20-1 to TRBJ1-1, with D hard to call. The CDR3 totals 8 residues. Germline CDR1 is DFQATT and CDR2 is SNEGSKA (reference sequence). This chain's CDR3 is CSASWHSF. CDR3 nucleotides: TGCAGTGCTAGTTGGCACAGCTTT.

J is TRBJ1-4 and V is TRBV19, with D possibly being TRBD1 (5 bases). From germline, CDR1 is LNHDA and CDR2 SQIVND (reference sequence). This CDR3 is built from 13 residues. V lost 1 base to trimming and J lost 7 bases, with 7 bases between them. The CDR3 bases are TGTGCCAGTAGTATAGCGGGGGTTGAAAAACTGTTTTTT. It codes for CASSIAGVEKLFF.

This clone was counted a single time. The V call is TRBV7-2, the J call TRBJ2-2; D is uncertain. Germline lookup yields CDR1 SGHTA and CDR2 FQGNSA. V lost 5 bases to trimming and J lost 1 base, with 11 bases between them. The CDR3 extends over 15 amino acids. DNA of the CDR3: TGTGCCAGCAGCCTTGGGTCAATGAACACCGGGGAGCTGTTTTTT. It specifies CASSLGSMNTGELFF.